The clone carrying this T cell receptor (beta chain) was counted at least ten times. Each CDR3 protein gets one entry after TCRdb re-called the PCR reads with MiXCR. The table includes 25,000 or so distinct CDR3 sequences, roughly half detected once. This sample was taken from a study of CD4 and CD8 cells across lung adenocarcinoma regions. Germline V lookup: CDR1 MNHEY, CDR2 SVGAGI. V was shortened by 5 bases and J by 8 bases, with 12 bases between the two germline ends. This CDR3 contains 12 residues. V is TRBV6-5 and J is TRBJ1-1, with D possibly being TRBD1 (6 bases). The source of this sequence is a male donor with lung adenocarcinoma. The CD4 and CD8 labels of this study may be unreliable. The source material was CD4+ T cells from the center of a lung tumor. The CDR3 loop reads CASSTGQREAFF. DNA of the CDR3: TGTGCCAGCAGTACTGGACAGCGAGAAGCTTTCTTT.